This note documents a single T cell receptor (beta chain) sequence. The data stem from a study of blood T cell repertoires in COVID-19. Looking at the study overall: The analysed material was cDNA or gDNA that came from T cells, B-cell-depleted T cells, or PBMCs.

The germline CDR1 and CDR2 sequences are SNHLY and FYNNEI. CDR3 length equals 14 residues. J was trimmed by 7 bases and V by 6 bases; bases with no gene match: 9. This table comes from immunoSEQ multiplex PCR, and its TCRdb copy is limited to in-frame clones, with some not included. The data hold 150,000 to 200,000 clones, with about 88% observed a single time. J is TRBJ1-5 and V is TRBV2; 7 bases agree with TRBD1. The receptor was isolated from a woman of 80 years or more with acute or convalescent COVID-19. The sample comprised peripheral blood. The CDR3 loop reads CASRGTVAGQPQHF. CDR3 nucleotide sequence: TGTGCCAGCAGAGGGACAGTAGCGGGGCAGCCCCAGCATTTT.